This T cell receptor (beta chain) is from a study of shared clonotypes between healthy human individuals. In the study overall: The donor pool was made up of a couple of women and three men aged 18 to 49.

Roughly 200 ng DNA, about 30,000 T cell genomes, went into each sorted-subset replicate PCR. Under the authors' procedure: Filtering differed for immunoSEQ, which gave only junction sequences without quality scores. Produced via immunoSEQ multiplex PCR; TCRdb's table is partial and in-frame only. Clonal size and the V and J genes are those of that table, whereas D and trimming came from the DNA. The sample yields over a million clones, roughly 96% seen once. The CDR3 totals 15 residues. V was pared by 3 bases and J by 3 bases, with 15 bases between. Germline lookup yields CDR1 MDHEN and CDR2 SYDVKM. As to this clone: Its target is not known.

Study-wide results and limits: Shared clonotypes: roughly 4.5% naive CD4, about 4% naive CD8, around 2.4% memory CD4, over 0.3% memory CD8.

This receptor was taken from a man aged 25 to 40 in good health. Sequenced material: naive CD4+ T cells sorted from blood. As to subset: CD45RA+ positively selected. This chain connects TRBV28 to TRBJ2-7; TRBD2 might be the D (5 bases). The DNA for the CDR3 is TGTGCCAGCAGTTTCTGGGCTAGCAGGTACTACGAGCAGTACTTC. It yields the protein CASSFWASRYYEQYF.